Following are 32 T cell receptor beta chains from one sample sequenced in a study of shared clonotypes between healthy human individuals. TCRdb's table, derived via immunoSEQ multiplex PCR, lists solely in-frame clones and lacks some. This sample has around 690,000 clones, with roughly 87% found just once. Sample: memory CD8+ T cells from PBMCs. Noted subset: CD45RO+ cells pooled with CCR7-negative TemRA cells. All receptors come from a young man in good health. Some clones in this sample may be carry-over from other donors' samples.

The V and J genes are TRBV2 and TRBJ2-7; D is perhaps TRBD1 (5 bases). The CDR3 is 14 amino acids. Trimming took 6 bases from V and 2 from J, leaving 14 bases between them. CDR1 SNHLY and CDR2 FYNNEI come from the germline V gene. CDR3 nucleotides: TGTGCCAGCAGCCCGACAGTGCCAACCTACGAGCAGTACTTC. As protein: CASSPTVPTYEQYF.

The chain links TRBV9 to TRBJ1-4, with no clear D. Germline V lookup: CDR1 SGDLS, CDR2 YYNGEE. This CDR3 has 13 amino acids. V was cut by 0 bases and J by 10 bases, with 10 bases left in between. In DNA, the CDR3 is TGTGCCAGCAGCGTAGATAGGGCGGGAAAACTGTTTTTT. This gives the protein CASSVDRAGKLFF.

V usage is TRBV25-1 and J usage is TRBJ2-3; 11 positions agree with TRBD2. Germline assignment: CDR1 MGHDK and CDR2 SYGVNS. The CDR3 spans 17 residues. V lost 5 bases, J lost 2 bases, and 9 bases stayed unmatched. In DNA, the CDR3 is TGTGCCAGCAGTCCCGGGACTAGCGGATTCAACACAGATACGCAGTATTTT. It codes for CASSPGTSGFNTDTQYF.

This clone came up once. This chain joins TRBV28 and TRBJ2-7; D remains ambiguous. This CDR3 has 19 residues. V dropped 0 bases and J dropped 2 bases, with 23 bases sitting between them. CDR1 is MDHEN and CDR2 is SYDVKM in the germline V gene. The CDR3 spells CASSLWVSDRVPPPYEQYF. The CDR3 bases are TGTGCCAGCAGTTTATGGGTCAGCGATAGGGTTCCCCCCCCCTACGAGCAGTACTTC.

This sequence joins TRBV19 and TRBJ2-7; 7 bases match TRBD2. The J segment lost 2 bases and the V segment lost 5 bases, leaving 6 bases of the junction unmatched. Germline CDR1 and CDR2: LNHDA and SQIVND (reference sequence). CDR3 length: 14 amino acids. As DNA, the CDR3 is TGTGCCAGTAGTGCGGGGGAGGGCCCCTACGAGCAGTACTTC. This sequence encodes CASSAGEGPYEQYF. Full variable domain (remainder filled in from reference TRBV19 and TRBJ2-7): DGGITQSPKYLFRKEGQNVTLSCEQNLNHDAMYWYRQDPGQGLRLIYYSQIVNDFQKGDIAEGYSVSREKKESFPLTVTSAQKNPTAFYLCASSAGEGPYEQYFGPGTRLTVT.

The V call is TRBV9, the J call TRBJ1-1, with D perhaps matching TRBD1 (5 bases). The germline CDR1 and CDR2 sequences are SGDLS and YYNGEE. The CDR3 spans 15 residues. Trimming shortened V by 3 bases and J by 3 bases, and 15 bases separated the two germline ends. The CDR3 loop reads CASSAHTREHTEAFF. The CDR3 nucleotides are TGTGCCAGCAGCGCCCATACCAGGGAACACACTGAAGCTTTCTTT.

The genes are TRBV19 and TRBJ1-2, with 7 positions matching TRBD1. Per germline, CDR1 LNHDA and CDR2 SQIVND (reference sequence). The CDR3 has 13 amino acids. After removal of 4 bases from V and 4 bases from J, the junction contained 3 bases not matched to a gene. The DNA for the CDR3 is TGTGCCAGTAGTAGGGACAGACTCTATGGCTACACCTTC. Residues: CASSRDRLYGYTF. The full variable domain, its missing parts supplied by reference TRBV19 and TRBJ1-2, is DGGITQSPKYLFRKEGQNVTLSCEQNLNHDAMYWYRQDPGQGLRLIYYSQIVNDFQKGDIAEGYSVSREKKESFPLTVTSAQKNPTAFYLCASSRDRLYGYTFGSGTRLTVV.

This clone came up once. The chain employs TRBV9 and TRBJ1-4; 9 nucleotides agree with TRBD1. This CDR3 has 15 amino acids. With 3 bases clipped from V and 6 bases from J, the junction kept 6 bases outside the gene matches. Germline V gene data show CDR1 as SGDLS and CDR2 as YYNGEE. The CDR3 here is CASSENRGLDEKLFF. The DNA of the CDR3 is TGTGCCAGCAGCGAGAACAGGGGGCTGGATGAAAAACTGTTTTTT. The whole variable domain, remainder taken from reference TRBV9 and TRBJ1-4, is DSGVTQTPKHLITATGQRVTLRCSPRSGDLSVYWYQQSLDQGLQFLIQYYNGEERAKGNILERFSAQQFPDLHSELNLSSLELGDSALYFCASSENRGLDEKLFFGSGTQLSVL.

This clone was detected once. This rearrangement joins TRBV2 to TRBJ1-4; 8 bases match TRBD1. Germline CDR1 and CDR2: SNHLY and FYNNEI. Trimming took 6 bases from V and 7 from J; bases not matched to a gene: 13. CDR3 length: 16 amino acids. CDR3 sequence: CASREYSGGAGEKLFF. CDR3 DNA sequence: TGTGCCAGCAGAGAATATTCAGGGGGCGCGGGTGAAAAACTGTTTTTT.

The chain couples TRBV5-4 to TRBJ2-5, with no clear D. The germline V gene encodes CDR1 SGHNT and CDR2 YYREEE (reference sequence). Trimming removed 0 bases from V and 6 bases from J, with 12 bases in between. There are 14 residues in the CDR3. The CDR3 loop reads CASSLGSVGKTQYF. The CDR3 region has the DNA TGTGCCAGCAGCTTGGGTTCAGTGGGAAAGACCCAGTACTTC.

The CDR3 sequence: CASSLALYYEQYF. CDR3 in DNA: TGTGCCAGCAGCTTAGCCCTCTACTACGAGCAGTACTTC. The chain links TRBV5-5 to TRBJ2-7; D is uncertain. Germline CDR1 is SGHKS and CDR2 is YYEKEE (reference sequence). The CDR3 length is 13 residues. V lost 2 bases and J 3 bases, leaving 9 bases between the germline ends.

This clone has just one count. V usage is TRBV7-9 and J usage is TRBJ2-5, with 7 bases that match TRBD1. The CDR3 runs to 16 residues. V shed 1 base, J shed 6 bases, and the junction held 11 bases outside the gene matches. Germline loops: CDR1 SEHNR, CDR2 FQNEAQ (reference sequence). As DNA, the CDR3 is TGTGCCAGCAGCTTAGAGGGGGCCGTCTGGCGTCAGACCCAGTACTTC. It codes for CASSLEGAVWRQTQYF.

The chain combines TRBV6-5 with TRBJ2-3; D may be TRBD2 (5 bases). Trimming left V 0 bases short and J 6 bases short, with 7 bases between. CDR3 length: 13 amino acids. Germline lookup yields CDR1 MNHEY and CDR2 SVGAGI. The CDR3 protein is CASSYSGGDTQYF. The CDR3 DNA reads TGTGCCAGCAGTTACTCTGGCGGGGATACGCAGTATTTT.

This clone has a single count. Here the CDR3 DNA reads TGTGCCAGTAGTACAATCCTTGGTAGGAACACTGAAGCTTTCTTT. This codes for CASSTILGRNTEAFF. The chain is built from TRBV19 and TRBJ1-1; D is uncertain. The V end lost 4 bases, the J end lost 1 base, and 13 bases lay between the germline ends. CDR1 LNHDA and CDR2 SQIVND come from the germline V gene (reference sequence). The CDR3 extends over 15 amino acids.

The rearrangement uses TRBV4-3 and TRBJ1-5; D remains ambiguous. Germline-derived CDR1 and CDR2 are LGHNA and YSLEER. This CDR3 contains 13 residues. V shed 0 bases and J shed 14 bases, with 14 bases lying between them. The CDR3: CASSQDPGSLKHF. As DNA, the CDR3 is TGCGCCAGCAGCCAAGATCCTGGGTCTCTGAAGCATTTT.

This chain joins TRBV30 and TRBJ2-7; maybe TRBD2 (6 bases). Trimming removed 4 bases from V and 3 bases from J, with 13 bases in between. Per germline, CDR1 GTSNPN and CDR2 SVGIG (reference sequence). There are 13 residues in the CDR3. Here the CDR3 DNA reads TGTGCCTGGAATTATGCGGGACTCTACGAGCAGTACTTC. Its protein product is CAWNYAGLYEQYF. Full variable domain (outside the CDR3, taken from reference TRBV30 and TRBJ2-7): SQTIHQWPATLVQPVGSPLSLECTVEGTSNPNLYWYRQAAGRGLQLLFYSVGIGQISSEVPQNLSASRPQDRQFILSSKKLLLSDSGFYLCAWNYAGLYEQYFGPGTRLTVT.

The rearrangement joins TRBV5-4 to TRBJ2-1, with 8 bases identical to TRBD2. Trimming cost V 3 bases and J 8 bases; bases outside gene matches: 7. This CDR3 region has 14 residues. The germline gives CDR1 SGHNT, CDR2 YYREEE (reference sequence). CDR3 protein: CASSWAGGVYEQFF. DNA of the CDR3: TGTGCCAGCAGCTGGGCGGGAGGAGTATATGAGCAGTTCTTC.

The rearrangement links TRBV28 to TRBJ2-1; a possible D gene is TRBD2 (5 bases). V lost 3 bases to trimming and J lost 11 bases, with 14 bases between them. Germline V lookup: CDR1 MDHEN, CDR2 SYDVKM. This CDR3 contains 13 residues. For the CDR3, the DNA is TGTGCCAGCAGTTTGGGTCTAGCTGAAAAGCAGTTCTTC. Translating it yields CASSLGLAEKQFF. Based on the CDR3 plus reference TRBV28 and TRBJ2-1, the full variable domain is DVKVTQSSRYLVKRTGEKVFLECVQDMDHENMFWYRQDPGLGLRLIYFSYDVKMKEKGDIPEGYSVSREKKERFSLILESASTNQTSMYLCASSLGLAEKQFFGPGTRLTVL.

CDR3 loop: CASSLVSYGHNEQFF. CDR3 bases: TGTGCCAGCAGCTTAGTTTCGTACGGACACAATGAGCAGTTCTTC. V gene TRBV7-2 combines with J gene TRBJ2-1; D unresolved. Trimming left V 1 base short and J 5 bases short, with 12 bases between. Germline V gives CDR1 SGHTA, CDR2 FQGNSA. The CDR3 has 15 amino acids. Together with reference TRBV7-2 and TRBJ2-1, the CDR3 gives the full variable domain: GAGVSQSPSNKVTEKGKDVELRCDPISGHTALYWYRQSLGQGLEFLIYFQGNSAPDKSGLPSDRFSAERTGGSVSTLTIQRTQQEDSAVYLCASSLVSYGHNEQFFGPGTRLTVL.

The chain joins TRBV11-2 to TRBJ2-7; TRBD1 agrees at 9 bases. Germline lookup yields CDR1 SGHAT and CDR2 FQNNGV. Losses at the gene ends were 1 base for V and 2 bases for J; bases not matched to a gene: 6. The CDR3 extends over 16 amino acids. The CDR3 region has the DNA TGTGCCAGCAGCTTAGGATCCGGGACAGGGACCTACGAGCAGTACTTC. Encoded protein: CASSLGSGTGTYEQYF.

The chain links TRBV27 to TRBJ2-1; tentative D call: TRBD1 (5 bases). Trimming pared 1 base from V and 2 bases from J, leaving 9 bases between. In germline, CDR1 is MNHEY, CDR2 SMNVEV (reference sequence). The CDR3 runs to 15 residues. The CDR3 nucleotides are TGTGCCAGCAGTTTATTCCAGGGAACCTACAATGAGCAGTTCTTC. It yields the protein CASSLFQGTYNEQFF.

The gene calls are TRBV27 and TRBJ1-2, with a weak D call TRBD1 (5 bases). V dropped 3 bases and J dropped 4 bases, with 12 bases sitting between them. Germline assignment: CDR1 MNHEY and CDR2 SMNVEV (reference sequence). This CDR3 contains 14 residues. This chain's CDR3 is CASSFIGAGYGYTF. CDR3 in DNA: TGTGCCAGCAGTTTTATTGGGGCAGGCTATGGCTACACCTTC.

This clone appeared a single time. This chain connects TRBV29-1 to TRBJ2-6; possible D gene TRBD1, 6 bases. The CDR3 is 16 residues long. The V gene lost 1 base and the J gene lost 0 bases, with 10 bases spanning the gap. From germline, CDR1 is SQVTM and CDR2 ANQGSEA. The CDR3 is CSVEGTAISGANVLTF. The CDR3 coding sequence is TGCAGCGTTGAAGGGACAGCGATCTCTGGGGCCAACGTCCTGACTTTC.

The chain combines TRBV9 with TRBJ2-5; D is undetermined. The V and J ends lost 0 bases and 4 bases respectively, with 10 bases between them. The CDR3 contains 14 residues. Germline V gives CDR1 SGDLS, CDR2 YYNGEE. The CDR3 spells CASSVAGVAETQYF. DNA for the CDR3: TGTGCCAGCAGCGTAGCTGGGGTTGCAGAGACCCAGTACTTC.

The J gene is TRBJ1-1, the V gene TRBV5-1, with D possibly matching TRBD1 (5 bases). Per the germline V gene, CDR1 is SGHRS and CDR2 is YFSETQ. The CDR3 is made up of 15 amino acids. Trimming took 2 bases from V and 5 from J, leaving 16 bases between them. The CDR3: CASSFSGTGGTEAFF. In DNA, the CDR3 is TGCGCCAGCAGCTTCTCAGGGACTGGGGGAACTGAAGCTTTCTTT. Full variable domain (remainder filled in from reference TRBV5-1 and TRBJ1-1): KAGVTQTPRYLIKTRGQQVTLSCSPISGHRSVSWYQQTPGQGLQFLFEYFSETQRNKGNFPGRFSGRQFSNSRSEMNVSTLELGDSALYLCASSFSGTGGTEAFFGQGTRLTVV.

The chain couples TRBV19 to TRBJ2-2; D unclear. The CDR3 runs 16 residues. Trimming stripped 3 bases from V and 8 bases from J, with 19 bases between. Germline V gene sequence: CDR1 LNHDA, CDR2 SQIVND (reference sequence). CDR3 DNA sequence: TGTGCCAGTAGTATTCGGCTCACGGTACTCGGTGGGGAGCTGTTTTTT. Its translation is CASSIRLTVLGGELFF.

This chain joins TRBV28 and TRBJ1-5, with 8 positions matching TRBD1. With 8 bases clipped from V and 9 bases from J, the junction kept 15 bases outside the gene matches. CDR3 length equals 15 residues. Germline loops: CDR1 MDHEN, CDR2 SYDVKM. The chain's CDR3 is CASWGQAQGAWPQHF. As DNA, the CDR3 is TGTGCCAGCTGGGGTCAAGCTCAGGGGGCATGGCCCCAGCATTTT. The full variable domain, its missing parts supplied by reference TRBV28 and TRBJ1-5, is DVKVTQSSRYLVKRTGEKVFLECVQDMDHENMFWYRQDPGLGLRLIYFSYDVKMKEKGDIPEGYSVSREKKERFSLILESASTNQTSMYLCASWGQAQGAWPQHFGDGTRLSIL.

The chain links TRBV19 to TRBJ2-3; D remains ambiguous. This CDR3 is built from 12 residues. V gave up 10 bases and J gave up 0 bases, with 8 bases separating them. Germline CDR1 is LNHDA and CDR2 is SQIVND (reference sequence). DNA for the CDR3: TGTGCCACGAGGTTTAGCACAGATACGCAGTATTTT. Translating it yields CATRFSTDTQYF.

This clone appeared many times. This chain joins TRBV28 and TRBJ2-5, with 7 bases that match TRBD1. This CDR3 region has 15 residues. V lost 6 bases and J lost 2; bases outside the gene matches: 9. From germline, CDR1 is MDHEN and CDR2 SYDVKM. In DNA, the CDR3 is TGTGCCAGCAGGATAGAGGACAGGAAACAAGAGACCCAGTACTTC. It is translated as CASRIEDRKQETQYF.

This clone was observed once. The chain combines TRBV29-1 with TRBJ2-1; 10 bases are shared with TRBD2. Germline V gene sequence: CDR1 SQVTM, CDR2 ANQGSEA. Trimming cost V 0 bases and J 1 base; bases outside gene matches: 9. This CDR3 region has 18 residues. The CDR3 DNA sequence: TGCAGCGTTGAAGATATGGTGTCTAGCGGGAGTTCCTACAATGAGCAGTTCTTC. It codes for CSVEDMVSSGSSYNEQFF.

The V call is TRBV28, the J call TRBJ2-1; TRBD1 is a possible D gene (5 bases). The length of the CDR3 is 15 residues. CDR1 is MDHEN, CDR2 SYDVKM, per germline. Trimming removed 6 bases at V and 6 bases at J, with 18 bases between. The CDR3 reads CASSWGRVLFNEQFF. In nucleotides, the CDR3 is TGTGCCAGCAGCTGGGGCCGGGTCTTGTTCAATGAGCAGTTCTTC.

CDR3 DNA sequence: TGTGCCAGCAGTTCTATGACAGGGGGCTACGAGCAGTACTTC. It specifies CASSSMTGGYEQYF. V usage is TRBV27 and J usage is TRBJ2-7; 9 bases map to TRBD1. Germline CDR1 reads MNHEY; CDR2 reads SMNVEV (reference sequence). The ends lost 4 bases at V and 3 bases at J; junction bases unmatched: 4. The length of the CDR3 is 14 residues.